The 22 T cell receptor beta chains given below trace back to one sample, sequenced in a study of T cell responses to AZD1222 COVID-19 vaccine. This table comes from immunoSEQ multiplex PCR, and its TCRdb copy is limited to in-frame clones, with some not included. This sample carries about 110,000 clones, approximately 85% of them seen once, and the ten largest clones take 5% to 7%. The specimen was peripheral blood, collected on day 0 of AZD1222 vaccination. All receptors derive from an adult in good health.

In the case of this clone: The junction does not match germline at one end; this may be a read error. The J gene is TRBJ1-2, the V gene TRBV29-1; tentatively, D is TRBD1 (5 bases). Looked up from germline, CDR1 is SQVTM and CDR2 is ANQGSEA. The CDR3 runs to 8 residues. CDR3 coding DNA: TGCAGCGTTGATGGGACCTACTTC. It codes for CSVDGTYF.

The J gene is TRBJ1-1, the V gene TRBV12-3 or TRBV12-4, with D perhaps matching TRBD1 (6 bases). V was shortened by 7 bases and J by 7 bases, with 13 bases between the two germline ends. The CDR3 is 12 amino acids. CDR3 region: CASNHGGGEAFF. For the CDR3, the DNA is TGTGCCAGCAACCATGGAGGGGGTGAAGCTTTCTTT.

Written as DNA, the CDR3 is TGTGCCGGTGGGGTCTCGGAAGAAGAGCCCCAGCATTTT. This sequence encodes CAGGVSEEEPQHF. The chain uses TRBV6-5 and TRBJ1-5, with D hard to call. The germline V gene encodes CDR1 MNHEY and CDR2 SVGAGI. This CDR3 region has 13 residues. V lost 11 bases and J lost 8, with 19 bases in between.

This clone was counted only a few times. The CDR3 sequence is CASMGGAGFDEQYF. For the CDR3, the DNA is TGTGCCAGCATGGGGGGGGCAGGTTTTGACGAGCAGTACTTC. The J gene is TRBJ2-7, the V gene TRBV2; maybe TRBD2 (7 bases). Per the germline V gene, CDR1 is SNHLY and CDR2 is FYNNEI. This CDR3 has 14 residues. The V gene lost 7 bases and the J gene lost 5 bases, with 18 bases spanning the gap.

V usage is TRBV5-6 and J usage is TRBJ2-1; TRBD1 agrees at 11 bases. V lost 3 bases, J lost 6 bases, and 2 bases stayed unmatched. This CDR3 is built from 14 residues. The germline V gene has CDR1 SGHDT and CDR2 YYEEEE. CDR3 amino acids: CASSWDRGSNEQFF. The CDR3 DNA follows: TGTGCCAGCAGCTGGGACAGGGGGAGCAATGAGCAGTTCTTC.

This rearrangement joins TRBV19 to TRBJ2-7; D remains unclear. The CDR3 is 13 amino acids. Germline CDR1 is LNHDA and CDR2 is SQIVND (reference sequence). V dropped 2 bases and J dropped 2 bases, with 7 bases sitting between them. CDR3 nucleotides: TGTGCCAGTAGTATATCTTTACCCTACGAGCAGTACTTC. It codes for CASSISLPYEQYF.

The J gene is TRBJ2-5, the V gene TRBV25-1; weak D call: TRBD1 (5 bases). Germline-derived CDR1 and CDR2 are MGHDK and SYGVNS. The CDR3 has 17 residues. Trimming stripped 3 bases from V and 3 bases from J, with 20 bases between. CDR3 sequence reads: CASSDVAGPKPKETQYF. The CDR3 DNA sequence: TGTGCCAGCAGTGATGTTGCAGGGCCCAAACCAAAAGAGACCCAGTACTTC.

J is TRBJ1-4 and V is TRBV6-5; D is uncertain. V dropped 0 bases and J dropped 4 bases, with 6 bases sitting between them. Looked up from germline, CDR1 is MNHEY and CDR2 is SVGAGI. This CDR3 spans 14 amino acids. CDR3 protein: CASSYSRLNEKLFF. CDR3 bases: TGTGCCAGCAGTTACTCCAGACTTAATGAAAAACTGTTTTTT.

A remark on this clone: A read error may account for a junction end that differs from germline. This sequence joins TRBV3-1 (or the pseudogene TRBV3-2) and TRBJ2-7; D is possibly TRBD1 (6 bases). Germline CDR1 LGHDT, CDR2 YNNKEL (reference sequence). The CDR3 covers 12 residues. CDR3 protein: CASSQYRDPPHF. The CDR3 coding sequence is TGTGCCAGCAGCCAATACAGGGACCCACCACACTTC.

The sample holds one count of this clone. This CDR3 is CASSEGRGVGDYEKLFF. CDR3 bases: TGTGCCAGCAGTGAGGGCAGGGGGGTCGGTGATTATGAAAAACTGTTTTTT. The J gene is TRBJ1-4, the V gene TRBV6-1; 7 nucleotides agree with TRBD1. Germline lookup yields CDR1 MNHNS and CDR2 SASEGT. V was clipped by 3 bases and J by 6 bases; unmatched bases: 13. CDR3 length: 17 residues.

Only one count was recorded for this clone. The chain links TRBV2 to TRBJ2-7, with TRBD1 as a possible D gene (7 bases). V was clipped by 8 bases and J by 3 bases, with 11 bases between them. The germline V gene encodes CDR1 SNHLY and CDR2 FYNNEI. This CDR3 spans 12 amino acids. The CDR3 reads CASQGDFYEQYF. In nucleotides, the CDR3 is TGTGCCAGCCAGGGGGACTTCTACGAGCAGTACTTC.

The chain has TRBV6-5 and TRBJ1-6, with 8 bases fitting TRBD1. The CDR3 contains 14 residues. The junction had 6 bases not matched to a gene; V was cut back by 6 bases and J by 8 bases. CDR1 is MNHEY, CDR2 SVGAGI, per germline. Written as DNA, the CDR3 is TGTGCCAGCAGCCCCCGGACAGGGCATTCACCCCTCCACTTT. It yields the protein CASSPRTGHSPLHF.

The rearrangement links TRBV7-9 to TRBJ2-1; the match to TRBD1 covers 10 bases. This CDR3 contains 17 residues. Germline-derived CDR1 and CDR2 are SEHNR and FQNEAQ (reference sequence). Trimming cost V 5 bases and J 5 bases; bases outside gene matches: 12. The CDR3 loop is CASSRSRDRGVHNEQFF. The DNA of the CDR3 is TGTGCCAGCAGCCGATCACGGGACAGGGGAGTGCACAATGAGCAGTTCTTC. The whole variable domain, remainder taken from reference TRBV7-9 and TRBJ2-1, is DTGVSQNPRHKITKRGQNVTFRCDPISEHNRLYWYRQTLGQGPEFLTYFQNEAQLEKSRLLSDRFSAERPKGSFSTLEIQRTEQGDSAMYLCASSRSRDRGVHNEQFFGPGTRLTVL.

The rearrangement uses TRBV6-5 and TRBJ2-3; no clear D gene. Per the germline V gene, CDR1 is MNHEY and CDR2 is SVGAGI. This CDR3 is built from 14 residues. Trimming removed 10 bases at V and 0 bases at J, with 14 bases between. CDR3 loop: CATATSHSTDTQYF. DNA for the CDR3: TGTGCCACAGCGACGAGCCACAGCACAGATACGCAGTATTTT.

This chain joins TRBV5-1 and TRBJ2-3; D uncertain. Trimming shortened V by 0 bases and J by 0 bases, and 8 bases separated the two germline ends. The CDR3 contains 15 residues. CDR1 is SGHRS and CDR2 is YFSETQ in the germline V gene. The CDR3 nucleotides read TGCGCCAGCAGCTTGGCCGGTAGCAGCACAGATACGCAGTATTTT. Encoded protein: CASSLAGSSTDTQYF.

The V call is TRBV24-1, the J call TRBJ2-2; TRBD2 aligns across 7 bases. The V segment lost 0 bases and the J segment 8 bases; nucleotides outside the gene matches: 5. The CDR3 extends over 15 amino acids. In germline, CDR1 is KGHDR, CDR2 SFDVKD. The CDR3, as DNA: TGTGCCACCAGTGATTTGCCGGGGGGAGCTGGGGAGCTGTTTTTT. It translates to CATSDLPGGAGELFF.

V and J are TRBV19 and TRBJ2-7; D not certain. CDR3 length: 13 amino acids. V was clipped by 8 bases and J by 0 bases, with 11 bases between them. Germline V CDR1 and CDR2: LNHDA, SQIVND (reference sequence). The CDR3 loop reads CASAVARSYEQYF. In nucleotides, the CDR3 is TGTGCCAGTGCGGTAGCACGCTCCTACGAGCAGTACTTC. Drawing the rest from reference TRBV19 and TRBJ2-7, the complete variable domain is DGGITQSPKYLFRKEGQNVTLSCEQNLNHDAMYWYRQDPGQGLRLIYYSQIVNDFQKGDIAEGYSVSREKKESFPLTVTSAQKNPTAFYLCASAVARSYEQYFGPGTRLTVT.

The chain recombines TRBV9 with TRBJ1-1; D gene uncertain. CDR3 size: 14 residues. The V end lost 0 bases, the J end lost 5 bases, and 11 bases lay between the germline ends. Germline V lookup: CDR1 SGDLS, CDR2 YYNGEE. CDR3 amino acids: CASSVDGSRTEAFF. The CDR3 coding sequence is TGTGCCAGCAGCGTAGATGGTTCACGGACTGAAGCTTTCTTT. The entire variable domain, with the rest obtained from reference TRBV9 and TRBJ1-1, is as follows: DSGVTQTPKHLITATGQRVTLRCSPRSGDLSVYWYQQSLDQGLQFLIQYYNGEERAKGNILERFSAQQFPDLHSELNLSSLELGDSALYFCASSVDGSRTEAFFGQGTRLTVV.

The CDR3 DNA sequence: TGCAGCGTTGAATCTGGATGGACAGATACGCAGTATTTT. This sequence encodes CSVESGWTDTQYF. The V call is TRBV29-1, the J call TRBJ2-3; D remains unclear. The germline gives CDR1 SQVTM, CDR2 ANQGSEA. V was cut by 2 bases and J by 3 bases, with 9 bases left in between. The CDR3 sequence is 13 residues long.

J is TRBJ2-5 and V is TRBV4-3; maybe TRBD2 (6 bases). The germline CDR1 and CDR2 sequences are LGHNA and YSLEER. The CDR3 consists of 18 residues. V lost 1 base and J lost 5, with 23 bases in between. CDR3 nucleotide sequence: TGCGCCAGCAGCCAAGGCGGGACTTCCCCCATCCGGGAGGAGACCCAGTACTTC. This encodes CASSQGGTSPIREETQYF.

The chain uses TRBV28 and TRBJ1-4; tentative D call: TRBD1 (5 bases). This CDR3 has 13 amino acids. The germline gives CDR1 MDHEN, CDR2 SYDVKM. Trimming removed 9 bases at V and 8 bases at J, with 16 bases between. The CDR3 loop is CASKLPGGEKLFF. CDR3 sequence (DNA): TGTGCCAGTAAATTACCGGGGGGAGAAAAACTGTTTTTT.

The chain has TRBV27 and TRBJ1-1, with 7 bases identical to TRBD1. V gave up 6 bases and J gave up 0 bases; unmatched junction bases: 10. Per germline, CDR1 MNHEY and CDR2 SMNVEV (reference sequence). The CDR3 spans 16 residues. The CDR3 protein is CASRTTGTAMNTEAFF. DNA of the CDR3: TGTGCCAGCAGGACGACCGGGACAGCGATGAACACTGAAGCTTTCTTT.